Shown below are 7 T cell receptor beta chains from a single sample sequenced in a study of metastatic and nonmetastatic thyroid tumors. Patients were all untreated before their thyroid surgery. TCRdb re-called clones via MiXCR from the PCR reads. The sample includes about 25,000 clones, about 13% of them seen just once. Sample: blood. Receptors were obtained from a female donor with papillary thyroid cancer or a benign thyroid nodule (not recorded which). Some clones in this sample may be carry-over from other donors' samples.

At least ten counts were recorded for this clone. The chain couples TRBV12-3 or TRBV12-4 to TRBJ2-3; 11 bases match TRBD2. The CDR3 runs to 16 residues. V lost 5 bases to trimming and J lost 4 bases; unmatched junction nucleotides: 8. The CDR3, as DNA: TGTGCCAGCAGTACGTTACTAGCGGGAGTAGCAGATACGCAGTATTTT. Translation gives CASSTLLAGVADTQYF.

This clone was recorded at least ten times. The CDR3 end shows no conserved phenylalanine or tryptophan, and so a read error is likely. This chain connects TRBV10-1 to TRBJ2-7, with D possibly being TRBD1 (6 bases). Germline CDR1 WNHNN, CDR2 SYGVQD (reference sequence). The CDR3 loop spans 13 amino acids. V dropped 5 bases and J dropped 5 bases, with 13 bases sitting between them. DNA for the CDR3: TGCGCCAGCAGTAGAAACCACAGGGACGAGCAGTACTCC. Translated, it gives CASSRNHRDEQYS.

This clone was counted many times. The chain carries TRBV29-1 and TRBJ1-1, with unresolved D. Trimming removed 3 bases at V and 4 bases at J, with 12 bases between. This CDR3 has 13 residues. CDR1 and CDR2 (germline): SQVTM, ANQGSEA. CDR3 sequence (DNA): TGCAGCGTTGAGATTCAAGTCCGCACTGAAGCTTTCTTT. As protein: CSVEIQVRTEAFF.

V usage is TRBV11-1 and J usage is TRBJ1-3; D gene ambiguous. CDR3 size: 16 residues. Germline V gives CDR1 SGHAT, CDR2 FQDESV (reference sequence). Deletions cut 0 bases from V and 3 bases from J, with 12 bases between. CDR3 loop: CASSLALGQDGNTIYF. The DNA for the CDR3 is TGTGCCAGCAGCTTAGCCCTAGGGCAGGATGGAAACACCATATATTTT.

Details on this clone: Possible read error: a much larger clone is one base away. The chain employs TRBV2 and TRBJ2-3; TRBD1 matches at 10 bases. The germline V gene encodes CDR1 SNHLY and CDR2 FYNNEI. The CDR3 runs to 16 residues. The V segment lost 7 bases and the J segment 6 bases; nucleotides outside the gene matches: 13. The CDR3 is CASNDSRTGGSDTQYF. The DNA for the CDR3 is TGTGCCAGCAATGACTCTAGGACAGGGGGTTCCGATACGCAGTATTTT.

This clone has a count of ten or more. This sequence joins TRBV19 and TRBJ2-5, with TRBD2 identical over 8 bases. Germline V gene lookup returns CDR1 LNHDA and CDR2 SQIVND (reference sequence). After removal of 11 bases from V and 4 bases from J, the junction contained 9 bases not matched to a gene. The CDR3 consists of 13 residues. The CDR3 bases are TGTGCCGTTTTCCCCGGGAGGGGAGAGACCCAGTACTTC. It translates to CAVFPGRGETQYF.

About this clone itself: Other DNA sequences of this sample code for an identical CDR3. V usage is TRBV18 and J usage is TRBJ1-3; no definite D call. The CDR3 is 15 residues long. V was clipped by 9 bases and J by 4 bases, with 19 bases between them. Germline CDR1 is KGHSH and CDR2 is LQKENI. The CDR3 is CASPPPGGLGNTIYF. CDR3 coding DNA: TGTGCCAGTCCACCACCTGGCGGGCTGGGAAACACCATATATTTT.